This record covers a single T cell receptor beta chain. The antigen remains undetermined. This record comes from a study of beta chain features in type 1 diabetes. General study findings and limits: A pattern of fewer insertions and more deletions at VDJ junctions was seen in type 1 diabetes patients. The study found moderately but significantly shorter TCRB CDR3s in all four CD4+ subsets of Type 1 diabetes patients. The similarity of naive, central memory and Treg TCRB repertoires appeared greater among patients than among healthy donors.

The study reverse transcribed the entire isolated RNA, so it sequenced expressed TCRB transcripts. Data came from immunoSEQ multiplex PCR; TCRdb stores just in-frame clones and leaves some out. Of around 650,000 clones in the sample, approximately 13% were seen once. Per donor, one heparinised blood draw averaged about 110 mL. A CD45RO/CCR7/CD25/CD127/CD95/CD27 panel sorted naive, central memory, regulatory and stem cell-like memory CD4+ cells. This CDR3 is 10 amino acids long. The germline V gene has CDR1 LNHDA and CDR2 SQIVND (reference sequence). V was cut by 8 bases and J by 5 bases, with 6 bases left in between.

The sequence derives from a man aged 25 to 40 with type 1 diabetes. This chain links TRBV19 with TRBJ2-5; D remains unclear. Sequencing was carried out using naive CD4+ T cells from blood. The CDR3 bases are TGTGCCAGTGGTTCGGAGACCCAGTACTTC. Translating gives CASGSETQYF.